The clone carrying this T cell receptor beta chain has more than one count but fewer than ten. Its cognate antigen is unknown. This specimen belongs to a study of PD-1 blockade in mismatch repair-deficient tumors. Overall study context: Enrolled about 2012-2016, patients had progressing, pretreated mismatch repair-deficient cancers of about twelve types. Notes on the study in general: Tumor-resident clones, often undetectable pretreatment in blood, expanded then contracted after pembrolizumab.

Germline CDR1 and CDR2: MNHNS and SASEGT. V lost 6 bases and J 7 bases, leaving 10 bases between the germline ends. This CDR3 spans 11 amino acids. Data came from immunoSEQ multiplex PCR; TCRdb stores just in-frame clones and leaves some out. The sample contains thousands of clones, around 78% of which appear only once. As to time point: archival surgical resection tumor tissue. PCR or immunohistochemistry showed mismatch repair deficiency in every enrolled patient. TCR sequencing covered a few patients who responded to pembrolizumab. The TCR was taken from an adult with mismatch repair-deficient cancer. Source: primary tumor tissue, taken from a patient treated with pembrolizumab. The V gene is TRBV6-1, the J gene TRBJ2-7; D may be TRBD1 (5 bases). This chain's CDR3 is CASRGLGEQYF. CDR3 coding DNA: TGTGCCAGCAGGGGGCTAGGGGAGCAGTACTTC.